The clone carrying this T cell receptor beta chain was counted a few times. This sample is part of a study of memory CD4+ T cells and cytomegalovirus serostatus. CDR1 and CDR2 (germline): MNHEY, SMNVEV (reference sequence). The CDR3 consists of 13 residues. Between the trimmed V and J ends, which lost 6 bases and 4 bases, there was a span of 7 bases. Single viable CD3+CD4+CD8-CD45RO+ cells were sorted as the memory CD4+ T cells. Donors' CMV status reflects serum IgG against pp150, pp28, p38, p52. Method: immunoSEQ multiplex PCR; TCRdb's copy keeps in-frame clones and lacks some. The sample holds about 82,000 clones, about 85% seen once.

This TCR was sampled from an adult in good health and CMV-seronegative. Specimen: memory CD4+ T cells from blood. The rearrangement joins TRBV27 to TRBJ1-6; D not resolved. The CDR3 loop reads CASRQSYNSPLHF. CDR3 coding DNA: TGTGCCAGCAGGCAGTCGTATAATTCACCCCTCCACTTT.